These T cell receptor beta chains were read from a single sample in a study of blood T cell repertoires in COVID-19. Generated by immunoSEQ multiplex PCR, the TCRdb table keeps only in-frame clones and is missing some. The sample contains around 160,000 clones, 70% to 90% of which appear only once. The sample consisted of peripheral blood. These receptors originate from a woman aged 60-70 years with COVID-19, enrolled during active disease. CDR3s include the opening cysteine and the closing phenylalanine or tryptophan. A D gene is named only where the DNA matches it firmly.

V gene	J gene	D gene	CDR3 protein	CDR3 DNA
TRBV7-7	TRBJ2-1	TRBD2	CASSSGTSGDVNEQFF	TGTGCTAGCAGCTCAGGGACTAGCGGGGATGTCAATGAGCAGTTCTTC
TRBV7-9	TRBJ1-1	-	CASSLARENTEAFF	TGTGCCAGCAGCTTAGCGCGGGAGAACACTGAAGCTTTCTTT
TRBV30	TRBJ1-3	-	CACSRGSGNTIYF	TGTGCCTGTTCGCGGGGCTCGGGAAACACCATATATTTT
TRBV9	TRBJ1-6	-	CASSVEGQYDSPLHF	TGTGCCAGCAGCGTAGAGGGACAATACGATTCACCCCTCCACTTT
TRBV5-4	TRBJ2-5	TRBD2	CASSTGLAREETQYF	TGTGCCAGCAGCACCGGACTAGCGAGAGAAGAGACCCAGTACTTC
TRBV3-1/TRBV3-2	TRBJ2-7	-	CASSRGTRYEQYF	TGTGCCAGCAGTCGTGGGACTCGCTACGAGCAGTACTTC
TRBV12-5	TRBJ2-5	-	CASGPGGLQETQYF	TGTGCTAGTGGACCGGGGGGCTTACAAGAGACCCAGTACTTC
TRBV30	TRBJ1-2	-	CAWSDSYGYTF	TGTGCCTGGAGTGACAGCTATGGCTACACCTTC
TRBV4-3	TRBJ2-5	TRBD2	CASSQWSTSGQETQYF	TGCGCCAGCAGCCAGTGGTCCACTAGCGGACAAGAGACCCAGTACTTC
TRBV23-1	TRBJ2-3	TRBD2	CASSQPPVGSGVPDTQYF	TGCGCCAGCAGTCAACCACCGGTCGGTAGCGGGGTCCCGGATACGCAGTATTTT
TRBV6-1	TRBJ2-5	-	CASSEAMEGKETQYF	TGTGCCAGCAGTGAAGCGATGGAGGGGAAAGAGACCCAGTACTTC
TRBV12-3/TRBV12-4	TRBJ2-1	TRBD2	CASSLGGGNEQFF	TGTGCCAGCAGTTTAGGGGGGGGGAATGAGCAGTTCTTC
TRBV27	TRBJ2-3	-	CASSLSPVLPDTQYF	TGTGCCAGCAGTTTATCTCCAGTGTTGCCAGATACGCAGTATTTT
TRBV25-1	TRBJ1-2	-	CASSGYGYTF	TGTGCCAGCAGCGGCTATGGCTACACCTTC
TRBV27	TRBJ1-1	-	CASKSGGTEAFF	TGTGCCAGCAAAAGCGGGGGGACTGAAGCTTTCTTT